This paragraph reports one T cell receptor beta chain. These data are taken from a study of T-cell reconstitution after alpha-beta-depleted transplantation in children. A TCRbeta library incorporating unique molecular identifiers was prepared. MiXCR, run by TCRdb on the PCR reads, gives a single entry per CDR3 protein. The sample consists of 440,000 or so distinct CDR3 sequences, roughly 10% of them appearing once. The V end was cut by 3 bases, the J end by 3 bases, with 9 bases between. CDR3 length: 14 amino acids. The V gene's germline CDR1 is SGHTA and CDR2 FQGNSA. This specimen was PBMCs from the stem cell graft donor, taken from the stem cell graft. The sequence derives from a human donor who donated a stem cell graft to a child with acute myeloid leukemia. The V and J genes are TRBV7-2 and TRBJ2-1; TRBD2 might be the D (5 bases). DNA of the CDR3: TGTGCCAGCAGCTTCTTCGGGATCTACAATGAGCAGTTCTTC. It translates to CASSFFGIYNEQFF.